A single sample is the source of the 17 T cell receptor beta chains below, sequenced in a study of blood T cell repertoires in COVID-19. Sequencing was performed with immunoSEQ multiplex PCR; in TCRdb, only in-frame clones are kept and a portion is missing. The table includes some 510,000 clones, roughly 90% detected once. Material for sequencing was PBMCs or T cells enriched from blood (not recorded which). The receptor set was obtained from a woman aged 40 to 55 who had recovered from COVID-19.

The CDR3 loop reads CASSGPSKGQGDKLFF. The CDR3 DNA sequence: TGTGCCAGCAGCGGACCCTCGAAAGGACAGGGAGACAAACTGTTTTTT. The V gene is TRBV2, the J gene TRBJ1-4; TRBD1 aligns across 8 bases. V dropped 6 bases and J dropped 11; count of bases not matched to a gene: 17. The germline CDR1 and CDR2 sequences are SNHLY and FYNNEI. The CDR3 loop spans 16 amino acids.

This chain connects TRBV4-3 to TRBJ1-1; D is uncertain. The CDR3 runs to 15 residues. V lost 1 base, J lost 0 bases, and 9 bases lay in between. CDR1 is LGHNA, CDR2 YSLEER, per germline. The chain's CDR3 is CASSQGLEMNTEAFF. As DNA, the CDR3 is TGCGCCAGCAGCCAAGGACTGGAGATGAACACTGAAGCTTTCTTT.

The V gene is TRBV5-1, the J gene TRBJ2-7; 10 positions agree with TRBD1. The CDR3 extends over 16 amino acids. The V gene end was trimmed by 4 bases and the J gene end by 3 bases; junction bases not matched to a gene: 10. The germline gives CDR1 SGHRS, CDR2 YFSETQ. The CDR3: CASSPPARDRGYEQYF. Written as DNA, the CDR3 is TGCGCCAGCAGCCCGCCGGCCCGGGACAGGGGCTACGAGCAGTACTTC.

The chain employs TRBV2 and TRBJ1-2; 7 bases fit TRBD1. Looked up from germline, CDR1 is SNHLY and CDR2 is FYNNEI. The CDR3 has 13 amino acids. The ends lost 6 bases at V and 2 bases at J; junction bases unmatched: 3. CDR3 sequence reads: CASRTGSNYGYTF. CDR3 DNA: TGTGCCAGCAGGACAGGGTCGAACTATGGCTACACCTTC.

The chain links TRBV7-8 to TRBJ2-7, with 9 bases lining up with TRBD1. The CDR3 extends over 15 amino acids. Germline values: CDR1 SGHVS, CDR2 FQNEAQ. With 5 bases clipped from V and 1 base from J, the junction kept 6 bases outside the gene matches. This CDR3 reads CASSARGTGSYEQYF. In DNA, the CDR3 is TGTGCCAGCAGCGCCCGCGGGACAGGGTCCTACGAGCAGTACTTC.

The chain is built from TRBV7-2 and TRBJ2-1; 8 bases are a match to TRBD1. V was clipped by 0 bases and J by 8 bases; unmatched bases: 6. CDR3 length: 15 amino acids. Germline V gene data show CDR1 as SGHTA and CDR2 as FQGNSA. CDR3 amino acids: CASSLAQGALDEQFF. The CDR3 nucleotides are TGTGCCAGCAGCTTAGCGCAGGGGGCATTGGATGAGCAGTTCTTC.

The CDR3 region is CASSQEGGVSQPQHF. DNA for the CDR3: TGCGCCAGCAGCCAAGAAGGGGGCGTCAGTCAGCCCCAGCATTTT. The chain combines TRBV4-1 with TRBJ1-5; TRBD1 matches at 7 bases. The junction had 5 bases not matched to a gene; V was cut back by 0 bases and J by 6 bases. Germline V gene sequence: CDR1 MGHRA, CDR2 YSYEKL. CDR3 size: 15 residues.

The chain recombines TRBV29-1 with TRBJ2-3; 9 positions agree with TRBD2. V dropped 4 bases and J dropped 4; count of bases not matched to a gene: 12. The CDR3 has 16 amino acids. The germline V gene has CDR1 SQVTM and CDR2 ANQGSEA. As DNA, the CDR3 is TGCAGCGTTGCGTCTAGCGGGGTGGGGGCCGCAGATACGCAGTATTTT. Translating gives CSVASSGVGAADTQYF.

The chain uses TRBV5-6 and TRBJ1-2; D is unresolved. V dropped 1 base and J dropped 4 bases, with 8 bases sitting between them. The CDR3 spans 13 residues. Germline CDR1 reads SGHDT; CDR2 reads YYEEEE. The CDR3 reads CASSLIQPYGYTF. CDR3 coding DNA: TGTGCCAGCAGCTTGATACAGCCCTATGGCTACACCTTC. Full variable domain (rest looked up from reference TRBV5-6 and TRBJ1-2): DAGVTQSPTHLIKTRGQQVTLRCSPKSGHDTVSWYQQALGQGPQFIFQYYEEEERQRGNFPDRFSGHQFPNYSSELNVNALLLGDSALYLCASSLIQPYGYTFGSGTRLTVV.

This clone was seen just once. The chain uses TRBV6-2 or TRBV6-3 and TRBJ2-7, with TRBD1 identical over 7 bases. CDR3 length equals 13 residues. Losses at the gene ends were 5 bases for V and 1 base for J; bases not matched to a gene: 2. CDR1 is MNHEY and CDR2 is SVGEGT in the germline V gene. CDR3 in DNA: TGTGCCAGCAGTCCAGGGGGTTCCTACGAGCAGTACTTC. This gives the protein CASSPGGSYEQYF.

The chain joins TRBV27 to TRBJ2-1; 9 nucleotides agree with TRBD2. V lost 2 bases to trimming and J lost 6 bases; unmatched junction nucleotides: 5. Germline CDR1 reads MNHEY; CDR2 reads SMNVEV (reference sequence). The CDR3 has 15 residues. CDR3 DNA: TGTGCCAGCAGTTTAGCAGGACTAGCGAGCAATGAGCAGTTCTTC. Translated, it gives CASSLAGLASNEQFF.

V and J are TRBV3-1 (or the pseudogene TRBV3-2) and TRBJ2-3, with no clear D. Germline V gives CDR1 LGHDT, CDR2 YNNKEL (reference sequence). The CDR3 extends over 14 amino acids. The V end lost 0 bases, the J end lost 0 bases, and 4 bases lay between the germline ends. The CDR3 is CASSQDGSTDTQYF. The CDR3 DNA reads TGTGCCAGCAGCCAAGACGGTAGCACAGATACGCAGTATTTT.

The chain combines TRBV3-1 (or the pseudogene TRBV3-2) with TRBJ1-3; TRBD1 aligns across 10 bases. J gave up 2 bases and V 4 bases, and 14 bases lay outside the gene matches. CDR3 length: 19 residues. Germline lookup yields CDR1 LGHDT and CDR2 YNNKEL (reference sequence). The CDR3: CASSRGVTGQGWTGNTIYF. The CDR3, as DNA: TGTGCCAGCAGCCGGGGGGTGACGGGACAGGGGTGGACTGGAAACACCATATATTTT.

The CDR3 DNA reads TGTACGATGGAGTCCTTAGGGGCGAACTATGGCTACACCTTC. Its protein product is CTMESLGANYGYTF. This chain links TRBV30 with TRBJ1-2, with D possibly matching TRBD1 (5 bases). The CDR3 sequence is 14 residues long. CDR1 and CDR2 from the germline V gene are GTSNPN and SVGIG (reference sequence).

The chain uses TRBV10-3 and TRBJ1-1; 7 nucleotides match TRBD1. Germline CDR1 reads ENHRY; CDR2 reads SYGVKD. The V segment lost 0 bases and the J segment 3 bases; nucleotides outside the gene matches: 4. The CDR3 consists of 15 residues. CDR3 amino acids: CAISESSGTDTEAFF. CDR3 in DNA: TGTGCCATCAGTGAGTCCTCCGGGACAGACACTGAAGCTTTCTTT.

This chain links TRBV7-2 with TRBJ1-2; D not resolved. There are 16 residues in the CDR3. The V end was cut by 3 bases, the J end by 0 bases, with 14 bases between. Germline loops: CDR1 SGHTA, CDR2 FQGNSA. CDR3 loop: CASSFTMGRANYGYTF. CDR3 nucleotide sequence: TGTGCCAGCAGCTTTACAATGGGGAGGGCTAACTATGGCTACACCTTC.

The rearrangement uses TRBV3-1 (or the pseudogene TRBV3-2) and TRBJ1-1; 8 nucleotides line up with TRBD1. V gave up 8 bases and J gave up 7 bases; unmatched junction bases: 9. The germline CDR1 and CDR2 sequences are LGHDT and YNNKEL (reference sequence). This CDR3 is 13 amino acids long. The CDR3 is CASLQGVTGEAFF. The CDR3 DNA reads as TGTGCCAGCCTACAGGGGGTTACGGGTGAAGCTTTCTTT.